This entry is about one T cell receptor (beta chain). The record originates from a study of CD8+CD57+ T cells in acquired aplastic anemia. The CDR3 is 15 amino acids. Germline CDR1 is MGHDK and CDR2 is SYGVNS. Trimming took 3 bases from V and 6 from J, leaving 12 bases between them. The template used for profiling TCR beta VDJ and CDR3 was genomic DNA. Using its own MiXCR run on the reads, TCRdb lists one record per CDR3 protein. The sample gives a few hundred thousand distinct CDR3 sequences, 30% to 40% of which show up once; roughly 1.1% is in the top ten. This receptor was identified in a human donor in good health, serving as a control. Input material: sorted CD4+, CD8+, or CD8+CD57+ T cells (not recorded which) from PBMCs. The J gene is TRBJ1-6, the V gene TRBV25-1, with D uncertain. DNA of the CDR3: TGTGCCAGCAGTGAGAAAACAGTGTTTAATTCACCCCTCCACTTT. As protein: CASSEKTVFNSPLHF.